This TCR beta chain was found in a study of cytotoxic CD8 clonotypes in ibrutinib-treated CLL. The protocol was immunoSEQ multiplex PCR, while the TCRdb copy is restricted to in-frame clones and leaves out a portion. The table shows roughly 100,000 clones, with around four fifths occurring only once. With 0 bases removed from V and 1 base from J, the gap between germline ends came to 13 bases. The CDR3 covers 16 residues. Germline V gene lookup returns CDR1 SGHRS and CDR2 YFSETQ. The chain is built from TRBV5-1 and TRBJ2-5; tentative D call: TRBD2 (5 bases). The receptor was derived from a human donor with chronic lymphocytic leukemia. Sequences were derived from PBMCs, sampled after 12 months of ibrutinib treatment. CDR3 bases: TGCGCCAGCAGCTTGGTATTAAGACGGGGCCAAGAGACCCAGTACTTC. Translated, it gives CASSLVLRRGQETQYF.